This T cell receptor beta chain stems from a study of shared clonotypes between healthy human individuals. Study-level results: Clonotype sharing among donors was expected to depend on sequencing depth.

Terminally differentiated effector memory CD45RA+ cells were left out of the naive CD8 fraction, which was CD45RO-negative and positively selected for CCR7. Points on this clone: Its specificity is unknown.

TCRdb's table, derived via immunoSEQ multiplex PCR, lists solely in-frame clones and lacks some. The table lists under 1 million clones, nearly 95% of them singletons. Looked up from germline, CDR1 is MDHEN and CDR2 is SYDVKM. This CDR3 contains 17 residues. V was clipped by 1 base and J by 4 bases; unmatched bases: 10. The material sequenced was naive CD8+ T cells sorted from blood. The chain combines TRBV28 with TRBJ1-5, with TRBD1 matching 7 bases. This TCR came from a man aged 25-45 years in good health. In nucleotides, the CDR3 is TGTGCCAGCAGTTTATTGGTGACAGGGAGCCTGAATCAGCCCCAGCATTTT. Protein sequence: CASSLLVTGSLNQPQHF.